This TCR beta chain comes out of a study of blood T cell repertoires in COVID-19. This clone was seen just once. Before being deemed recovered, Cohort 3 donors had two negative PCRs, clearance, or symptom resolution. Measured with immunoSEQ multiplex PCR; TCRdb has only the in-frame clones, and not every one. This table has about 250,000 clones, 70% to 90% appearing once. Trimming left V 5 bases short and J 0 bases short, with 17 bases between. CDR1 LGHDT and CDR2 YNNKEL come from the germline V gene (reference sequence). The CDR3 is made up of 16 amino acids. The genes are TRBV3-1 (or the pseudogene TRBV3-2) and TRBJ2-7; maybe TRBD2 (6 bases). The sample comprised PBMCs or T cells enriched from blood (not recorded which). The receptor's source is a man aged 40-49 years who had recovered from COVID-19. CDR3 bases: TGTGCCAGCAGCTTCCGAGGCGGGGCCAGCTCCTACGAGCAGTACTTC. This codes for CASSFRGGASSYEQYF.